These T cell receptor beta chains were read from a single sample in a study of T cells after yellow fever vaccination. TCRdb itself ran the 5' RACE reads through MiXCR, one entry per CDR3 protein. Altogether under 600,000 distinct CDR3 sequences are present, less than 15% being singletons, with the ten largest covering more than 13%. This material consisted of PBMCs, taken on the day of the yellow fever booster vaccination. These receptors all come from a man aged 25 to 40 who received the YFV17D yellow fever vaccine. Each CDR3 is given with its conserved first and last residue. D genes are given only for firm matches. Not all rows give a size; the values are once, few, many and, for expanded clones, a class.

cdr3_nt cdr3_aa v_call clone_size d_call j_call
TGTGCCAGCAGCCAGACAGCGGGAGGGGGCACAGATACGCAGTATTTT CASSQTAGGGTDTQYF TRBV3-1 few TRBD2 TRBJ2-3
TGTGCCAGCAGCCAAATAGGGGGGGCTAGCGGGAGAGGTTCCTACAATGAGCAGTTCTTC CASSQIGGASGRGSYNEQFF TRBV3-1 - TRBD2 TRBJ2-1
TGTGCCAGCAGCCGGAGTGCGCCTGGAAACACCATATATTTT CASSRSAPGNTIYF TRBV7-2 few - TRBJ1-3
TGTGCCAGCAACTATAGGAGTTTAACTGATACGCAGTATTTT CASNYRSLTDTQYF TRBV6-1 - - TRBJ2-3
TGTGCCAGCAGCGTCGCACGGGACTTGTCAGCTTTCTTT CASSVARDLSAFF TRBV5-5 few - TRBJ1-1
TGTGCCAGCAGCTTAGTGGCTAGCGGGAGGACCAGCGAGCAGTACTTC CASSLVASGRTSEQYF TRBV7-8 few TRBD2 TRBJ2-7
TGCGCCAGCAGTGATAGCGGGAGAAAGGCCGGGGAGCTGTTTTTT CASSDSGRKAGELFF TRBV10-2 - TRBD2 TRBJ2-2
TGTGCCAGCAGCGACGGGAGGGGTTCCTACGAGCAGTACTTC CASSDGRGSYEQYF TRBV7-2 - TRBD2 TRBJ2-7
TGCAGCGTTGGACAGGGGGCAAATGGCTACACCTTC CSVGQGANGYTF TRBV29-1 - TRBD1 TRBJ1-2
TGTGCCAGCAGCTTAGTCCTGAGTAGCGGGAGGGCCAATGAGCAGTTCTTC CASSLVLSSGRANEQFF TRBV7-9 - TRBD2 TRBJ2-1
TGCAGCTCGACAGGAAAAGGGGACATTCAGTACTTC CSSTGKGDIQYF TRBV20-1 few - TRBJ2-4
TGTGCCAGCAGCCCAACCGGGACGGGGAACACTGAAGCTTTCTTT CASSPTGTGNTEAFF TRBV11-2 few - TRBJ1-1
TGTGCCAGCAGCTTCCGGAGGACTAGCGGTCTCAATGAGCAGTTCTTC CASSFRRTSGLNEQFF TRBV5-6 few TRBD2 TRBJ2-1
TGCGCCAGCAGCTTGGCTTTCCCGGGAGGATCCGAGCAGTACTTC CASSLAFPGGSEQYF TRBV5-1 few TRBD2 TRBJ2-7
TGCGCCAGCAGCCAAGGGACTAGCGGGCCCGTGGGAACCGGGGAGCTGTTTTTT CASSQGTSGPVGTGELFF TRBV4-3 few TRBD2 TRBJ2-2
TGTGCCAGCAGTTTAGCTATTCGGAAGCGGGAAACCTACGAGCAGTACTTC CASSLAIRKRETYEQYF TRBV12-3/TRBV12-4 few TRBD2 TRBJ2-7
TGCAGTGCTGTCTCCGGGACTACTAAAGAGACCCAGTACTTC CSAVSGTTKETQYF TRBV20-1 few TRBD2 TRBJ2-5
TGTGCCTGGAGTAGTTCGCTGGGGCGTCAGTACTTC CAWSSSLGRQYF TRBV30 - - TRBJ2-4
TGTGCCAGCAGCGGAACAGTTTTTGGGAATCAGCCCCAGCATTTT CASSGTVFGNQPQHF TRBV7-2 few - TRBJ1-5
TGTGCCAGCAGCCAAAAGGACCGAATCTACGAGCAGTACTTC CASSQKDRIYEQYF TRBV12-1 once - TRBJ2-7
TGTGCCAGCTCAACCCACAGGGTAACCGTAGCCGGGGAGCTGTTTTTT CASSTHRVTVAGELFF TRBV6-8 - - TRBJ2-2
TGTGCCAGCAGCTCGACTAGCGCAGATACGCAGTATTTT CASSSTSADTQYF TRBV7-9 - TRBD2 TRBJ2-3
TGCGCCAGCAGCCCAGGGATTTCCGGCGAGCAGTACTTC CASSPGISGEQYF TRBV5-1 - - TRBJ2-7